This T cell receptor beta chain comes out of a study of cytomegalovirus exposure and HLA in healthy donors. From germline, CDR1 is MDHEN and CDR2 SYDVKM. V dropped 5 bases and J dropped 3; count of bases not matched to a gene: 8. CDR3 length: 15 residues. PCR primers comprised 60 Vbeta and 13 Jbeta primers. Data came from immunoSEQ multiplex PCR; TCRdb stores just in-frame clones and leaves some out. The data contain 110,000 or so clones, 82% of them singletons. The chain links TRBV28 to TRBJ2-7; 9 positions agree with TRBD1. Sequencing used PBMCs. This clonotype was obtained from a woman aged 18-29 years in good health and CMV-seronegative. CDR3: CASSPGTGLLYEQYF. In DNA form, the CDR3 reads TGTGCCAGCAGTCCGGGGACAGGGCTACTCTACGAGCAGTACTTC.